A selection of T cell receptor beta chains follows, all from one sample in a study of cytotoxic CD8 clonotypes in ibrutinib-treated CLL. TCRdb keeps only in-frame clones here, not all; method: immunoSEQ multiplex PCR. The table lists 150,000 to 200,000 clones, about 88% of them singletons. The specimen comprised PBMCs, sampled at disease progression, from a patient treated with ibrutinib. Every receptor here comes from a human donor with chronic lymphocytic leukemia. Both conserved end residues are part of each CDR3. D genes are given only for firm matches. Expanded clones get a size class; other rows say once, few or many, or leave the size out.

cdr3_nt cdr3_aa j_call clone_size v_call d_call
TGTGCCTGGAGCCGAAGAACGCAGGGGCTTAACTATGGCTACACCTTC CAWSRRTQGLNYGYTF TRBJ1-2 NA TRBV30 NA
TGTGCCAGCGGCCGAATACAGGTTACAGATACGCAGTATTTT CASGRIQVTDTQYF TRBJ2-3 NA TRBV7-2 NA
TGTGCCAGCAGCTTCCCGGGACACAGTCTGGGGGAGCTGTTTTTT CASSFPGHSLGELFF TRBJ2-2 NA TRBV7-8 NA
TGTGCCAGCAGCCCGGGGACAGGTCAGCCCCAGCATTTT CASSPGTGQPQHF TRBJ1-5 NA TRBV5-6 TRBD1
TGTGCCTGGAGTGTCGAAGGCTATAATTCACCCCTCCACTTT CAWSVEGYNSPLHF TRBJ1-6 NA TRBV30 NA
TGTGCCAGCAGCTTGGTGGGGCCCAATCAGCCCCAGCATTTT CASSLVGPNQPQHF TRBJ1-5 once TRBV5-5 NA
TGTGCCAGCAGCTGGTCGCACGGGGGGCGCAATGAGCAGTTCTTC CASSWSHGGRNEQFF TRBJ2-1 NA TRBV6-6 NA
TGTGCCAGCAGACCCACAGGGGGCGAACAGCCCCAGCATTTT CASRPTGGEQPQHF TRBJ1-5 NA TRBV6-5 TRBD1
TGTGCCAGCAGCTTTCGGATAACGGACATGGATGAAAAACTGTTTTTT CASSFRITDMDEKLFF TRBJ1-4 NA TRBV7-9 NA
TGTGCCTGGAGCCGTCCTGGGGGCCCAGGGACTAGCGGGCTTGCAGATACGCAGTATTTT CAWSRPGGPGTSGLADTQYF TRBJ2-3 NA TRBV30 TRBD2
TGTGCCAGCAGTCCCTGGACAGGGGGCGTTTTTGGTGGCAATCAGCCCCAGCATTTT CASSPWTGGVFGGNQPQHF TRBJ1-5 NA TRBV28 TRBD1
TGCGCCAGCAGCCAAGCCGAAGCGGGAGTTAACTCAGATACGCAGTATTTT CASSQAEAGVNSDTQYF TRBJ2-3 NA TRBV4-1 TRBD2
TGTGCCAGCAGCTACGGACTAGCGGGACCCCAAGAGACCCAGTACTTC CASSYGLAGPQETQYF TRBJ2-5 NA TRBV5-6 TRBD2
TGCAGCGTTGACTTTTCCGGGACAGGGGCAGGGGCTGGCTACACCTTC CSVDFSGTGAGAGYTF TRBJ1-2 NA TRBV29-1 TRBD1
TGTGCCAGCAGCCGCCGGGACCTAAACACTGAAGCTTTCTTT CASSRRDLNTEAFF TRBJ1-1 once TRBV5-4 NA
TGTGCCAGCAGCTTTCCGGGGGAGACCCAGTACTTC CASSFPGETQYF TRBJ2-5 NA TRBV7-9 NA
TGTGCCAGCAGTCCGGGGTATAAGTATGGCTACACCTTC CASSPGYKYGYTF TRBJ1-2 NA TRBV6-5 NA
TGTGCCAGCAGCCGGGGGTTGGGCGCAGGGTTCACAGATACGCAGTATTTT CASSRGLGAGFTDTQYF TRBJ2-3 NA TRBV7-9 NA
TGTGCCAGCAGCTCCGACAGGGTGTACTACGAGCAGTACTTC CASSSDRVYYEQYF TRBJ2-7 NA TRBV7-9 TRBD1
TGTGCCAGTAAGCCTGAACCCAGCTCTGGGGCCAACGTCCTGACTTTC CASKPEPSSGANVLTF TRBJ2-6 NA TRBV19 NA
TGTGCCAGCAGTTTACCCCCCAGGGGTAATGAAAAACTGTTTTTT CASSLPPRGNEKLFF TRBJ1-4 NA TRBV28 NA
TGCGCCAGCAGCTTGGAAGGGACAGTCACAGATACGCAGTATTTT CASSLEGTVTDTQYF TRBJ2-3 NA TRBV5-1 TRBD1
TGTGCCAGCAGTCTGGGGACTAGCGGACACAATGAGCAGTTCTTC CASSLGTSGHNEQFF TRBJ2-1 NA TRBV27 TRBD2
TGTGCCAGCAGGCAAAAAACTACAAAAGACATCGAACTTAACTATGGCTACACCTTC CASRQKTTKDIELNYGYTF TRBJ1-2 once TRBV7-7 NA
TGTGCCATCAGTGAACGTACAGGGAACACTGAAGCTTTCTTT CAISERTGNTEAFF TRBJ1-1 NA TRBV10-3 NA
TGTGCCAGCTCACCACGAGTGACAGGAAGTTCTGGAAACACCATATATTTT CASSPRVTGSSGNTIYF TRBJ1-3 NA TRBV18 NA
TGCGCCAGCAGCTTGCAAGGGAACACTGAAGCTTTCTTT CASSLQGNTEAFF TRBJ1-1 NA TRBV5-1 NA
TGTGCCAGCAGCGTACGACTAGCGGGAGGAGTTACGCAGTATTTT CASSVRLAGGVTQYF TRBJ2-3 NA TRBV7-2 TRBD2
TGTGCCAGCAGTTTAGAACGGACCTCCTACGAGCAGTACTTC CASSLERTSYEQYF TRBJ2-7 NA TRBV27 NA
TGTGCCAGCATGGACAGGGAGGTTCCCCTGGGGGAGCAGTACTTC CASMDREVPLGEQYF TRBJ2-7 NA TRBV2 TRBD1
TGTGCCAGCAGGGGGACTAGCCCTACCTTTGAGCAGTTCTTC CASRGTSPTFEQFF TRBJ2-1 NA TRBV6-1 TRBD2
TGTGCCAGCAGCGTAGCGTCGACAGGCGCTAACTATGGCTACACCTTC CASSVASTGANYGYTF TRBJ1-2 NA TRBV9 NA
TGTGCCAGCAGCCCTGGGCAGGTGGGCTACACCTTC CASSPGQVGYTF TRBJ1-2 NA TRBV5-6 NA
TGCGCCAGCAGTGAGACGGACAGGGGGAACTATGGCTACACCTTC CASSETDRGNYGYTF TRBJ1-2 NA TRBV4-1 TRBD1
TGCGCCAGCAGCCGTTACCGGGACAGTGGAACCTACGAGCAGTACTTC CASSRYRDSGTYEQYF TRBJ2-7 NA TRBV5-1 TRBD1
TGCGCCAGCAGCCAAGTAAATAGCGAAGTGGCCGGCAATGAGCAGTTCTTC CASSQVNSEVAGNEQFF TRBJ2-1 NA TRBV4-1 NA
TGTGCCAGCAGTCCCGCCGGCGGCAATCAGCCCCAGCATTTT CASSPAGGNQPQHF TRBJ1-5 once TRBV28 NA
TGTGCCAGCAGCCCCGGTACAGGGCTTATCTATGAGCAGTTCTTC CASSPGTGLIYEQFF TRBJ2-1 few TRBV2 NA
TGCAGCGCTCGACCCCCGGCAGGTGAAGCTTTCTTT CSARPPAGEAFF TRBJ1-1 NA TRBV29-1 NA
TGCGCCAGCAGCTTGCGACAGGGAGGAAACACTGAAGCTTTCTTT CASSLRQGGNTEAFF TRBJ1-1 NA TRBV5-1 TRBD1
TGTGCCTGGATACTGGTTTTGGGGACTGAAGCTTTCTTT CAWILVLGTEAFF TRBJ1-1 NA TRBV30 NA